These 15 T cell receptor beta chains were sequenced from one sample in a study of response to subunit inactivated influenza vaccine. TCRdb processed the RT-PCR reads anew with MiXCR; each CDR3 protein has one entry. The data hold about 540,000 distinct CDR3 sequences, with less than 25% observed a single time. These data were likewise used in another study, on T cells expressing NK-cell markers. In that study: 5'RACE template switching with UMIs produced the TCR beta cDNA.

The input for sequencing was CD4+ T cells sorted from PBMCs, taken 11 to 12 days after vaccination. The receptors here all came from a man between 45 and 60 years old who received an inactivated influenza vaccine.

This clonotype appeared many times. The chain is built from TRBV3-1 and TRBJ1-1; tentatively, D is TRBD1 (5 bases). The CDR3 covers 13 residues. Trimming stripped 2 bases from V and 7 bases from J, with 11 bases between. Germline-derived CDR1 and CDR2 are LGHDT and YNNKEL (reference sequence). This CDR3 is CASSQMGLSEAFF. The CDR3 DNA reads TGTGCCAGCAGCCAAATGGGACTAAGTGAAGCTTTCTTT.

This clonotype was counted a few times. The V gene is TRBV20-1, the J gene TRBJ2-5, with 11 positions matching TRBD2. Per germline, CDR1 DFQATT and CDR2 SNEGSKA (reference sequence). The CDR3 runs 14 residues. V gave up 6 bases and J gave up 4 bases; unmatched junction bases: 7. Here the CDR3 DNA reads TGCAGTGCCTTAGCGGGAGGGCCGGCAGAGACCCAGTACTTC. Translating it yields CSALAGGPAETQYF.

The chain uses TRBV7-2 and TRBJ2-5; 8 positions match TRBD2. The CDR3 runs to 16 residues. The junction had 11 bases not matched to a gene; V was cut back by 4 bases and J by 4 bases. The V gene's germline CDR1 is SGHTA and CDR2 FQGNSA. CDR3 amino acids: CASSSRGGRSGETQYF. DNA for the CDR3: TGTGCCAGCAGCTCCCGGGGCGGGAGGAGTGGAGAGACCCAGTACTTC.

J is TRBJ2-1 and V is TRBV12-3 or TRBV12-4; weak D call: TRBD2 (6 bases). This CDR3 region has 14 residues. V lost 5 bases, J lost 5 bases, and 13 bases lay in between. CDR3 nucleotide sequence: TGTGCCAGCAGTCCGCCGGGACTGAACAATGAGCAGTTCTTC. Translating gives CASSPPGLNNEQFF.

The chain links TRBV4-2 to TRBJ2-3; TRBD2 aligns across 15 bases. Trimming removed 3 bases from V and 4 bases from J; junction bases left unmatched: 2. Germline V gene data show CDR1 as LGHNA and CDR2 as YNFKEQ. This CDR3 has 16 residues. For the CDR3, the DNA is TGTGCCAGCAGCCACGGACTAGCGGGGGGGGCAGATACGCAGTATTTT. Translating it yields CASSHGLAGGADTQYF.

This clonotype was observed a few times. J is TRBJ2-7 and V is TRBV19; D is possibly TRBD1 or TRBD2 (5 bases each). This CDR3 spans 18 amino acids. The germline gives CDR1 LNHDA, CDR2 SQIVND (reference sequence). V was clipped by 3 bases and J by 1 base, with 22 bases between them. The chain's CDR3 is CASSMYGGVGRRSYEQYF. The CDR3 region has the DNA TGTGCCAGTAGTATGTACGGTGGGGTGGGACGGCGGTCCTACGAGCAGTACTTC.

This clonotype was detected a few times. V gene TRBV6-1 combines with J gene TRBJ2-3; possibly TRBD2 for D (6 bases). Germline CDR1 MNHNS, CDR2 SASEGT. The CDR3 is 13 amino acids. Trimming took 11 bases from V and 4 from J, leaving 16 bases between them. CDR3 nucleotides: TGTGCCGTCACAGCCCGGGAGCCAGATACGCAGTATTTT. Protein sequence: CAVTAREPDTQYF.

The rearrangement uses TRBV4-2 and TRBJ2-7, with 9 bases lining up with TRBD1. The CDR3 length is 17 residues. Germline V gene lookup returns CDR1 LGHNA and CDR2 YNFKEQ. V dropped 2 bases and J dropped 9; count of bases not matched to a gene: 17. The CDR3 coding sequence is TGTGCCAGCAGCCAATACCTAACCCCGGACAGGGGCCAGGTGCAGTACTTC. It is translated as CASSQYLTPDRGQVQYF.

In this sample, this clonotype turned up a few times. The CDR3 protein is CASSVGGGGNYNEQFF. CDR3 nucleotides: TGTGCCAGCAGCGTAGGGGGCGGGGGGAATTACAATGAGCAGTTCTTC. V and J are TRBV9 and TRBJ2-1; the match to TRBD2 covers 8 bases. J gave up 4 bases and V 0 bases, and 6 bases lay outside the gene matches. The V gene's germline CDR1 is SGDLS and CDR2 YYNGEE. This CDR3 comprises 16 residues.

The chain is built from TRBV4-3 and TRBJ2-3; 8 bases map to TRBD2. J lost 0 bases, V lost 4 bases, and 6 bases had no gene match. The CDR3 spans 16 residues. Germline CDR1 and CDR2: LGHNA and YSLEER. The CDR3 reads CASSPHSGASTDTQYF. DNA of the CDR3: TGCGCCAGCAGCCCCCATAGCGGGGCAAGCACAGATACGCAGTATTTT.

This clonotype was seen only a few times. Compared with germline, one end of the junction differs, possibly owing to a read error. CDR3 bases: TGTGCTAGCAGCTTAGGACCTGAAGATGGAAACACCATATATTTT. Translation gives CASSLGPEDGNTIYF. J is TRBJ1-3 and V is TRBV7-7; D unclear. Germline CDR1 reads SSHAT; CDR2 reads FNYEAQ (reference sequence). CDR3 length: 15 amino acids.

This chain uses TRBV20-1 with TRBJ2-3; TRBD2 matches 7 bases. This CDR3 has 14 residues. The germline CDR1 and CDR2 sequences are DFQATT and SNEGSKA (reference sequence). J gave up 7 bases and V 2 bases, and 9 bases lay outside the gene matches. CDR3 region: CSARIRGGPYTQYF. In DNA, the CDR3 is TGCAGTGCTAGAATCCGGGGAGGGCCGTATACGCAGTATTTT.

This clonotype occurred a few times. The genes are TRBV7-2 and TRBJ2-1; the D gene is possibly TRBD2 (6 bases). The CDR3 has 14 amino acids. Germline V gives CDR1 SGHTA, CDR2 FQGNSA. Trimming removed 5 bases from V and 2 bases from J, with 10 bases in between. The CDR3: CASSPGVAYNEQFF. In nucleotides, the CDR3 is TGTGCCAGCAGCCCGGGAGTAGCCTACAATGAGCAGTTCTTC.

The CDR3 here is CASSNRDRVYGYTF. As DNA, the CDR3 is TGTGCCAGCAGCAACCGGGACAGGGTGTATGGCTACACCTTC. The chain links TRBV7-9 to TRBJ1-2; 9 bases are shared with TRBD1. V shed 5 bases, J shed 5 bases, and the junction held 6 bases outside the gene matches. CDR1 SEHNR and CDR2 FQNEAQ come from the germline V gene (reference sequence). This CDR3 is built from 14 residues.

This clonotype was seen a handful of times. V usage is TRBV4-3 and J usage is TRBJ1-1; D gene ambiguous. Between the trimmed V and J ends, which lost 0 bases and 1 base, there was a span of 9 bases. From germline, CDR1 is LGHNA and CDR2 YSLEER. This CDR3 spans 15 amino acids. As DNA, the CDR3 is TGCGCCAGCAGCCAAGATAGTCGTTCGAACACTGAAGCTTTCTTT. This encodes CASSQDSRSNTEAFF.